This T cell receptor (beta chain) was captured by sequencing in a study of molecular identifiers for immune sequencing clone quantification. V lost 5 bases, J lost 4 bases, and 8 bases stayed unmatched. This CDR3 comprises 14 residues. Per the germline V gene, CDR1 is MGHRA and CDR2 is YSYEKL. Study-wide findings and caveats: Under 1% of molecules in naive cells, but over 97% of effector molecules, belonged to clones above 20 RNA copies.

TCRdb processed the PCR reads anew with MiXCR; each CDR3 protein has one entry. This sample has some 41,000 distinct CDR3 sequences, with about 24% found just once. Libraries of naive CD8 T cells were made from around 20,000 to 1,000,000 sorted cells. They used 10%, 30% or 50% RNA. In regard to this clonotype: Its antigen remains unidentified.

The sequenced sample was naive CD8+ T cells from blood, with Jurkat cell RNA spiked in. Subset given: FACS-sorted CD8+CD4-CCR7+CD45RA+ naive T cells. This clonotype was sampled from a human donor in good health. Some libraries in this study had Jurkat cell RNA spiked in. The chain carries TRBV4-1 and TRBJ2-7, with TRBD1 matching over 7 bases. CDR3 sequence (DNA): TGCGCCAGCAGCAGCACCGGGACAGAATACGAGCAGTACTTC. Amino acid sequence: CASSSTGTEYEQYF.